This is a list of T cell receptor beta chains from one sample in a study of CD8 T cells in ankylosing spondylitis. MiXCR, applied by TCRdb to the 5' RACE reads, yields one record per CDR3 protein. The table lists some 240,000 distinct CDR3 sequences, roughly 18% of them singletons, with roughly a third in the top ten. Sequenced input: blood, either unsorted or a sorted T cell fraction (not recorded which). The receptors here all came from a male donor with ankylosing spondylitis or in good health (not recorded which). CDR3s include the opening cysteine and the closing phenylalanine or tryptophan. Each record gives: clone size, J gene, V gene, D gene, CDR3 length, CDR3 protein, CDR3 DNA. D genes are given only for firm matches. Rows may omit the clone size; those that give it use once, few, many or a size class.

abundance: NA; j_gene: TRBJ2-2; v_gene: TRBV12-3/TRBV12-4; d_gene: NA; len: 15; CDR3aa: CASIPRGRVAGELFF; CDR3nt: TGTGCCAGCATCCCACGGGGCAGGGTAGCCGGGGAGCTGTTTTTT
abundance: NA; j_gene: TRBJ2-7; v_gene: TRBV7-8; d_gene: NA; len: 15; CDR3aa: CASSLRRGPMDEQYF; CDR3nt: TGTGCCAGCAGCTTACGGAGGGGGCCAATGGACGAGCAGTACTTC
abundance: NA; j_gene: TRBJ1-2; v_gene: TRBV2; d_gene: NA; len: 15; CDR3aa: CASSLGDGANYGYTF; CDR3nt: TGTGCCAGCAGTTTGGGGGACGGAGCTAACTATGGCTACACCTTC
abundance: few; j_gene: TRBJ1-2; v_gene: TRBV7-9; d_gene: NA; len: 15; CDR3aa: CASSVVGQGNYGYTF; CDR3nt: TGTGCCAGCAGCGTGGTTGGTCAGGGGAACTATGGCTACACCTTC
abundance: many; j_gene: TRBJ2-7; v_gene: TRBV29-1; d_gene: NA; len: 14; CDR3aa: CSVGWPGLTYEQYF; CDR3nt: TGCAGCGTTGGTTGGCCGGGCCTCACCTACGAGCAGTACTTC
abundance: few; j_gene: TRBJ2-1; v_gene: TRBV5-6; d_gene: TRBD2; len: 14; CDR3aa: CASSVSGRYNEQFF; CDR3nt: TGTGCCAGCAGCGTTAGCGGGAGGTACAATGAGCAGTTCTTC
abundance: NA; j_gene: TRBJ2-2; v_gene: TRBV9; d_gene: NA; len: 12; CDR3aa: CASSTDTGELFF; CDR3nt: TGTGCCAGCAGCACTGACACCGGGGAGCTGTTTTTT
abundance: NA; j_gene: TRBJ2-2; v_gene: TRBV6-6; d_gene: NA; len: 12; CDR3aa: CASIKYRGELFF; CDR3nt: TGTGCCAGCATAAAATACCGCGGGGAGCTGTTTTTT
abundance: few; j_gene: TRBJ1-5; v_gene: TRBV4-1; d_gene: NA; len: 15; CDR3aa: CASSQARTTHQPQHF; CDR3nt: TGCGCCAGCAGCCAAGCGCGGACAACTCATCAGCCCCAGCATTTT
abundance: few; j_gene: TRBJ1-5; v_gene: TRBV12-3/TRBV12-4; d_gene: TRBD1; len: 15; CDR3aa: CASRAGGGTNQPQHF; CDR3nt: TGTGCCAGCAGAGCAGGGGGGGGGACCAATCAGCCCCAGCATTTT
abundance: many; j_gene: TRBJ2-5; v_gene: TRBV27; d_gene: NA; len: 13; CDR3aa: CASSWYRAETQYF; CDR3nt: TGTGCCAGCAGTTGGTATAGGGCGGAGACCCAGTACTTC
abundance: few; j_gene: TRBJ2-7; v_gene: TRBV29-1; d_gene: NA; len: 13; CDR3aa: CSVVHGSDYEQYF; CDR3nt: TGCAGCGTTGTACACGGGTCCGACTACGAGCAGTACTTC
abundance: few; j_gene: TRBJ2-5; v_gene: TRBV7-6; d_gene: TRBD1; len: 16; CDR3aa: CASSKQTGGLGETQYF; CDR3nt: TGTGCCAGCAGCAAACAAACAGGGGGCCTGGGAGAGACCCAGTACTTC
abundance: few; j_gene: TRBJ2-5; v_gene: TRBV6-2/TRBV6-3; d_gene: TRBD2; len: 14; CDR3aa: CASSTSGPQETQYF; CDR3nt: TGTGCCAGCAGTACTAGCGGACCACAAGAGACCCAGTACTTC
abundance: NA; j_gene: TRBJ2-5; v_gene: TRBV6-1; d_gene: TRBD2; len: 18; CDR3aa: CASSHEGLAGPLQETQYF; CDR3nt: TGTGCCAGCAGCCACGAGGGACTAGCGGGACCGTTACAAGAGACCCAGTACTTC
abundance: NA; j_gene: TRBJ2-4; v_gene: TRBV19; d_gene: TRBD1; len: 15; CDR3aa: CASSFMGQVGNLQYF; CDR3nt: TGTGCCAGTAGTTTTATGGGACAGGTCGGGAACCTTCAGTACTTC
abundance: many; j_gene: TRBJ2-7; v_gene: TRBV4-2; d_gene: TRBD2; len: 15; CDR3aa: CASSQEAGGTYEQYF; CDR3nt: TGTGCCAGCAGCCAAGAAGCGGGAGGCACCTACGAGCAGTACTTC
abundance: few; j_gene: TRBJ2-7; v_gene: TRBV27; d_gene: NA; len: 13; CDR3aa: CASSPGPDYEQYF; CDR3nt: TGTGCCAGTAGTCCGGGACCGGACTACGAGCAGTACTTC
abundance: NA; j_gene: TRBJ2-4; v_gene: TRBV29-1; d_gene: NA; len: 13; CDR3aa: CSVVAGVGGIQYF; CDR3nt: TGCAGCGTTGTAGCTGGGGTCGGCGGCATTCAGTACTTC
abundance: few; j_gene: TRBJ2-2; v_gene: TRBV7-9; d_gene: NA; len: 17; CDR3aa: CASSSDRDRSNTGELFF; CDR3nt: TGTGCCAGCAGCTCAGACCGGGACCGTTCGAACACCGGGGAGCTGTTTTTT